One sample yielded the 26 T cell receptor beta chains listed below, sequenced in a study of T cells after yellow fever vaccination (dated by TCRdb to about 2019). Libraries came from 5' RACE. This sample was sequenced with an Illumina NovaSeq 6000. TCRdb redid the processing of the public reads, applying fastp at Q25 and MiXCR, and retained in-frame beta chains. Records with the same CDR3 protein are collapsed into one entry carrying the most frequent genes and DNA. This sample is represented by 300,000 to 400,000 distinct CDR3 sequences; roughly an eighth of them were singletons. The ten largest clonotypes hold around 3% of the sample. The sample's treatment or condition label is to be understood as: live attenuated yellow fever vaccine strain. The sample consisted of CD4+ T cells sorted from PBMCs, taken 15 days after the yellow fever booster vaccination. Receptors originate from a man younger than 35 who received the YFV17D yellow fever vaccine.

V is TRBV6-5 and J is TRBJ2-3, with 14 nucleotides matching TRBD2. Germline V CDR1 and CDR2: MNHEY, SVGAGI. V shed 5 bases and J 3 bases; nucleotides not matched to a gene: 4. The CDR3 is made up of 16 amino acids. The CDR3 protein is CASSRLAGGPTDTQYF. In nucleotides, the CDR3 is TGTGCCAGCAGTAGACTAGCGGGGGGGCCTACAGATACGCAGTATTTT.

The chain links TRBV7-2 to TRBJ1-6; 8 bases match TRBD1. Losses at the gene ends were 1 base for V and 3 bases for J; bases not matched to a gene: 2. Germline CDR1 reads SGHTA; CDR2 reads FQGNSA. The CDR3 runs to 16 residues. CDR3 residues: CASSLEGTGYNSPLHF. The CDR3 nucleotides read TGTGCCAGCAGCTTAGAAGGGACAGGCTATAATTCACCCCTCCACTTT. Full variable domain (outside the CDR3, taken from reference TRBV7-2 and TRBJ1-6): GAGVSQSPSNKVTEKGKDVELRCDPISGHTALYWYRQSLGQGLEFLIYFQGNSAPDKSGLPSDRFSAERTGGSVSTLTIQRTQQEDSAVYLCASSLEGTGYNSPLHFGNGTRLTVT.

The chain employs TRBV21-1 and TRBJ2-4. TRBV21-1 represents a pseudogene. CDR3 length: 18 amino acids. The CDR3 protein is CASSKAGSGYQAKNIQYF. The CDR3 nucleotides are TGTGCCAGCAGCAAAGCAGGGTCCGGATACCAAGCCAAAAACATTCAGTACTTC.

This clonotype was observed a few times. V gene TRBV9 combines with J gene TRBJ2-2; no reliable D call. The V end was cut by 3 bases, the J end by 0 bases, with 12 bases between. The CDR3 runs 16 residues. Germline V CDR1 and CDR2: SGDLS, YYNGEE. The CDR3 bases are TGTGCCAGCAGCGGGAGCACCAGCCCGAACACCGGGGAGCTGTTTTTT. The encoded protein is CASSGSTSPNTGELFF.

This clonotype was detected only a few times. This chain connects TRBV5-5 to TRBJ1-5, with D hard to call. CDR1 is SGHKS, CDR2 YYEKEE, per germline (reference sequence). V was cut by 4 bases and J by 4 bases, with 9 bases left in between. The CDR3 extends over 13 amino acids. The CDR3 nucleotides read TGTGCCAGCAGCCACGACGGAAATCAGCCCCAGCATTTT. It specifies CASSHDGNQPQHF.

This clonotype was picked up a small number of times. The chain links TRBV9 to TRBJ2-3; tentatively, D is TRBD1 or TRBD2 (6 bases each). Trimming cost V 4 bases and J 4 bases, with 25 bases left between them. The CDR3 length is 18 residues. Germline V gives CDR1 SGDLS, CDR2 YYNGEE. CDR3 in amino acids: CASSSPYDGGPNPDTQYF. CDR3 bases: TGTGCCAGCAGCTCCCCCTACGACGGGGGCCCGAACCCAGATACGCAGTATTTT. Looking up the rest from reference TRBV9 and TRBJ2-3 gives the full variable domain: DSGVTQTPKHLITATGQRVTLRCSPRSGDLSVYWYQQSLDQGLQFLIQYYNGEERAKGNILERFSAQQFPDLHSELNLSSLELGDSALYFCASSSPYDGGPNPDTQYFGPGTRLTVL.

The chain is built from TRBV20-1 and TRBJ2-6; maybe TRBD1 (5 bases). CDR1 DFQATT and CDR2 SNEGSKA come from the germline V gene (reference sequence). This CDR3 spans 15 amino acids. With 1 base removed from V and 2 bases from J, the gap between germline ends came to 9 bases. Here the CDR3 DNA reads TGCAGTGCTAGAGGGGGCACAACTGGGGCCAACGTCCTGACTTTC. Its protein is CSARGGTTGANVLTF.

The chain carries TRBV4-1 and TRBJ2-1; D possibly corresponds to TRBD2 (6 bases). The CDR3 sequence is 17 residues long. Germline V gene lookup returns CDR1 MGHRA and CDR2 YSYEKL. Trimming removed 3 bases from V and 0 bases from J, with 15 bases in between. The CDR3 region has the DNA TGCGCCAGCAGCCACAGGGACTTAAGAAGCTCCTACAATGAGCAGTTCTTC. Translating gives CASSHRDLRSSYNEQFF.

The rearrangement uses TRBV7-8 and TRBJ2-1, with TRBD1 matching over 7 bases. Trimming removed 1 base from V and 3 bases from J; junction bases left unmatched: 6. Germline CDR1 SGHVS, CDR2 FQNEAQ. The CDR3 is made up of 16 amino acids. Here the CDR3 DNA reads TGTGCCAGCAGCTTAGACGGCAGGGGGTACTACAATGAGCAGTTCTTC. This translates into CASSLDGRGYYNEQFF.

The chain combines TRBV5-6 with TRBJ1-1; 8 bases map to TRBD1. The CDR3 consists of 16 residues. The germline V gene has CDR1 SGHDT and CDR2 YYEEEE. Trimming took 4 bases from V and 0 from J; bases not matched to a gene: 8. CDR3 protein: CASSPQPGGLNTEAFF. The CDR3 region has the DNA TGTGCCAGCAGCCCACAGCCAGGGGGCCTGAACACTGAAGCTTTCTTT.

This clonotype was found a few times. This chain links TRBV6-2 or TRBV6-3 with TRBJ1-5; no clear D gene. The V gene lost 10 bases and the J gene lost 2 bases, with 18 bases spanning the gap. This CDR3 spans 15 amino acids. The germline gives CDR1 MNHEY, CDR2 SVGEGT. The CDR3 spells CATGRSPGGNQPQHF. The CDR3 bases are TGTGCCACCGGCCGGTCCCCCGGGGGCAATCAGCCCCAGCATTTT.

This clonotype showed up many times. The CDR3 loop is CASSFSFRGTGYEKLFF. CDR3 DNA sequence: TGTGCCAGCAGTTTCTCGTTTCGGGGGACAGGGTACGAAAAACTGTTTTTT. The chain has TRBV12-3 or TRBV12-4 and TRBJ1-4; 9 bases agree with TRBD1. J gave up 8 bases and V 3 bases, and 13 bases lay outside the gene matches. The CDR3 extends over 17 amino acids.

This clonotype turned up a few times. This chain uses TRBV7-9 with TRBJ1-1, with no clear D. CDR1 SEHNR and CDR2 FQNEAQ come from the germline V gene (reference sequence). The CDR3 is 15 residues long. V was cut by 1 base and J by 8 bases, with 17 bases left in between. This chain's CDR3 is CASSLGSGPLFEAFF. Written as DNA, the CDR3 is TGTGCCAGCAGCTTAGGCTCGGGTCCCCTATTCGAAGCTTTCTTT.

This clonotype was seen at least ten times. The V call is TRBV27, the J call TRBJ2-5; maybe TRBD2 (6 bases). The CDR3 has 16 residues. Looked up from germline, CDR1 is MNHEY and CDR2 is SMNVEV (reference sequence). Trimming pared 3 bases from V and 3 bases from J, leaving 17 bases between. Here the CDR3 reads CASSFNGGMQKETQYF. The CDR3 region has the DNA TGTGCCAGCAGTTTTAACGGGGGAATGCAAAAAGAGACCCAGTACTTC.

This chain connects TRBV28 to TRBJ1-2; D not certain. Looked up from germline, CDR1 is MDHEN and CDR2 is SYDVKM. There are 13 residues in the CDR3. V was pared by 8 bases and J by 0 bases, with 10 bases between. The CDR3 spells CASGRYANYGYTF. DNA of the CDR3: TGTGCCAGCGGAAGGTATGCTAACTATGGCTACACCTTC.

A few counts support this clonotype. The chain is built from TRBV6-5 and TRBJ1-5; the D is unclear. The V end was cut by 4 bases, the J end by 1 base, with 11 bases between. Germline V lookup: CDR1 MNHEY, CDR2 SVGAGI. The CDR3 totals 15 residues. Here the CDR3 reads CASSLAAESNQPQHF. The CDR3 bases are TGTGCCAGCAGTTTAGCCGCGGAGAGCAATCAGCCCCAGCATTTT.

In nucleotides, the CDR3 is TGTGCCAGCAGCTCCCAGCTAGCGAGGAATGAGCAGTTCTTC. Translated: CASSSQLARNEQFF. The V call is TRBV6-5, the J call TRBJ2-1, with D possibly matching TRBD2 (6 bases). CDR1 MNHEY and CDR2 SVGAGI come from the germline V gene. With 6 bases removed from V and 7 bases from J, the gap between germline ends came to 16 bases. This CDR3 region has 14 residues.

This sequence joins TRBV12-3 or TRBV12-4 and TRBJ2-1; TRBD2 matches at 10 bases. V lost 6 bases to trimming and J lost 4 bases; unmatched junction nucleotides: 6. This CDR3 has 15 residues. CDR3 coding DNA: TGTGCCAGCAGACCACAGCGGGGGGGATACAATGAGCAGTTCTTC. It yields the protein CASRPQRGGYNEQFF.

This chain's CDR3 is CASSEAHGTGANVLTF. The CDR3 DNA sequence: TGTGCCAGCAGTGAAGCGCACGGTACTGGGGCCAACGTCCTGACTTTC. The chain has TRBV6-1 and TRBJ2-6; D is unresolved. CDR1 MNHNS and CDR2 SASEGT come from the germline V gene. V lost 0 bases and J 2 bases, leaving 8 bases between the germline ends. This CDR3 has 16 amino acids.

The chain has TRBV6-4 and TRBJ1-1; no firm D call. V shed 9 bases and J shed 1 base, with 12 bases lying between them. Germline assignment: CDR1 MRHNA and CDR2 SNTAGT. The CDR3 covers 13 residues. The DNA of the CDR3 is TGTGCCAGTAGATGGACCCCGAACACTGAAGCTTTCTTT. Residues: CASRWTPNTEAFF.

Comment on this clonotype: This may come from a read error, since a much larger clone is one base off. The V call is TRBV2, the J call TRBJ2-3; no definite D call. V lost 7 bases to trimming and J lost 4 bases, with 6 bases between them. Germline CDR1 and CDR2: SNHLY and FYNNEI. The CDR3 contains 11 residues. The CDR3: CASMEADTQYF. The DNA for the CDR3 is TGTGCCAGCATGGAAGCAGATACGCAGTATTTT.

This clonotype was picked up a small number of times. The V gene is TRBV5-4, the J gene TRBJ2-5; D unclear. The CDR3 is 11 residues long. V lost 3 bases and J lost 8, with 8 bases in between. Germline values: CDR1 SGHNT, CDR2 YYREEE (reference sequence). Written as DNA, the CDR3 is TGTGCCAGCAGCTATGGCCCTACCCAGTACTTC. It is translated as CASSYGPTQYF. The complete variable domain, with remaining parts taken from reference TRBV5-4 and TRBJ2-5, reads ETGVTQSPTHLIKTRGQQVTLRCSSQSGHNTVSWYQQALGQGPQFIFQYYREEENGRGNFPPRFSGLQFPNYSSELNVNALELDDSALYLCASSYGPTQYFGPGTRLLVL.

This clonotype was counted a few times. The rearrangement uses TRBV7-2 and TRBJ2-3; 8 nucleotides match TRBD2. Trimming removed 6 bases from V and 6 bases from J; junction bases left unmatched: 20. The germline CDR1 and CDR2 sequences are SGHTA and FQGNSA. The CDR3 has 18 amino acids. The DNA of the CDR3 is TGTGCCAGCAGTCCGACCGACCCGGGACTAGTGATTGCGGATACGCAGTATTTT. Protein sequence: CASSPTDPGLVIADTQYF.

The chain recombines TRBV29-1 with TRBJ1-2; no firm D call. The CDR3 is 12 amino acids. V was cut by 4 bases and J by 5 bases, with 11 bases left in between. In germline, CDR1 is SQVTM, CDR2 ANQGSEA. CDR3 nucleotides: TGCAGCGTTGGTCCCCCGGGGTATGGCTACACCTTC. Translation gives CSVGPPGYGYTF.

This clonotype was observed a handful of times. The rearrangement joins TRBV19 to TRBJ2-2; TRBD2 aligns across 10 bases. The V segment lost 3 bases and the J segment 4 bases; nucleotides outside the gene matches: 2. This CDR3 has 15 residues. Germline-derived CDR1 and CDR2 are LNHDA and SQIVND (reference sequence). The DNA of the CDR3 is TGTGCCAGTAGTATTACTAGCGGGGCCACCGGGGAGCTGTTTTTT. This encodes CASSITSGATGELFF.

CDR3 residues: CAGRESGEGYGYTF. The CDR3, as DNA: TGTGCCGGACGCGAAAGCGGGGAGGGCTATGGCTACACCTTC. This rearrangement joins TRBV28 to TRBJ1-2, with no clear D. The V gene's germline CDR1 is MDHEN and CDR2 SYDVKM. The CDR3 contains 14 residues. The V end was cut by 11 bases, the J end by 4 bases, with 20 bases between.